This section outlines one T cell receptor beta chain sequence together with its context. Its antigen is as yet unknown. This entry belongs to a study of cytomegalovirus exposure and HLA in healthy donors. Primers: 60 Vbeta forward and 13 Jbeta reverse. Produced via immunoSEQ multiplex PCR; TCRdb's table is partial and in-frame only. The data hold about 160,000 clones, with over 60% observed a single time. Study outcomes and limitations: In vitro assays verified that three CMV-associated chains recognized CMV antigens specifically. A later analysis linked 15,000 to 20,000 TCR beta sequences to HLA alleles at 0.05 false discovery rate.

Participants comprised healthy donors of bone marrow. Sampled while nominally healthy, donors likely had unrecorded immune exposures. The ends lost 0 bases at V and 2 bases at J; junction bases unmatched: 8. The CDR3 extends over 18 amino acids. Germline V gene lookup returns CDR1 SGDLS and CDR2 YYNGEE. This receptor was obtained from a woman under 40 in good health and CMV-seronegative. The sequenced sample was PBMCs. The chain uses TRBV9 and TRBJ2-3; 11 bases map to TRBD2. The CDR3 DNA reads TGTGCCAGCAGCGTAGGGGGGACTAGCGGCACATTCACAGATACGCAGTATTTT. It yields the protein CASSVGGTSGTFTDTQYF.